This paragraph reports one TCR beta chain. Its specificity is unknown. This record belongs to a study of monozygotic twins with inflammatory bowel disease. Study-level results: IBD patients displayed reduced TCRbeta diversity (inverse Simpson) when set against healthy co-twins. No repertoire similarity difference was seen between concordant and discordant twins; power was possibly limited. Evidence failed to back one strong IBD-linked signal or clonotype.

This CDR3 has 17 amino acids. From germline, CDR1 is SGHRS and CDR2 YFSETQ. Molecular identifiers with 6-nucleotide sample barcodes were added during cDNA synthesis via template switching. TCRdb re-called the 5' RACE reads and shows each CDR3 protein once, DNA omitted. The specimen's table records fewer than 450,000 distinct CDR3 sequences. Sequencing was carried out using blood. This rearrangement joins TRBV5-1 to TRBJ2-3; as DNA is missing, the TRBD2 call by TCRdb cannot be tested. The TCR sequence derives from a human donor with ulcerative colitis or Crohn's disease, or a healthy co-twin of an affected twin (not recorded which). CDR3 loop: CASSLWSSGGMTDTQYF.